The rows below give T cell receptor beta chains drawn from one sample of a study of T-cell memory formation after mild COVID-19. One entry per CDR3 protein, called by TCRdb with MiXCR from the 5' RACE reads. The table shows around 180,000 distinct CDR3 sequences, with about 18% occurring only once. Source material: PBMCs or a T cell subset sorted from them (not recorded which). The source of these receptors is a man between 18 and 35 years old who had mild COVID-19 (a few samples of this study predate the infection). Cell type and time point are not known. Both conserved end residues are part of each CDR3. Each record gives: D gene, V gene, J gene, clone size, CDR3 protein, CDR3 DNA. A D gene is named only where the DNA matches it firmly. Size tells how often a clone was seen (once, few, many) or the class of an expanded clone, and some rows leave it out.

TRBD1	TRBV7-9	TRBJ1-1	.	CASTPGQGAGNTEAFF	TGTGCCAGCACCCCGGGACAGGGGGCAGGGAACACTGAAGCTTTCTTT
.	TRBV23-1	TRBJ1-6	.	CASDQISVSPLHF	TGCGCCAGCGACCAGATATCAGTTTCACCCCTCCACTTT
.	TRBV7-2	TRBJ1-3	many	CASSQSTAGSGNTIYF	TGTGCCAGCAGCCAAAGCACCGCAGGGTCTGGAAACACCATATATTTT
TRBD1	TRBV4-1	TRBJ2-3	few	CASSHLVGGEDTQYF	TGCGCCAGCAGCCATTTGGTAGGGGGCGAAGATACGCAGTATTTT
.	TRBV9	TRBJ2-3	.	CASSEGAHGTDTQYF	TGTGCCAGCAGCGAAGGGGCTCACGGCACAGATACGCAGTATTTT
.	TRBV7-9	TRBJ1-4	few	CASSSWGNEKLFF	TGTGCCAGCAGCTCGTGGGGGAATGAAAAACTGTTTTTT
TRBD2	TRBV25-1	TRBJ2-5	.	CASSVGTSGGTPLWGETQYF	TGTGCCAGTAGCGTTGGGACTAGCGGGGGGACCCCCTTGTGGGGAGAGACCCAGTACTTC
.	TRBV5-1	TRBJ2-2	.	CASRPGQTNTGELFF	TGCGCCAGCAGGCCGGGACAAACGAACACCGGGGAGCTGTTTTTT
.	TRBV7-2	TRBJ1-5	.	CASSFSASNQPQHF	TGTGCCAGCAGCTTTTCCGCCAGCAATCAGCCCCAGCATTTT
.	TRBV6-5	TRBJ1-5	.	CASSEGGGRYGNQPQHF	TGTGCCAGCTCCGAAGGGGGTGGAAGATATGGCAATCAGCCCCAGCATTTT
.	TRBV24-1	TRBJ2-7	.	CATSDGSRAEQYF	TGTGCCACCAGTGATGGGAGCAGGGCCGAGCAGTACTTC
TRBD2	TRBV7-6	TRBJ2-5	.	CASSPRTSGGAETQYF	TGTGCCAGCAGCCCCCGGACTAGCGGGGGGGCAGAGACCCAGTACTTC
.	TRBV20-1	TRBJ2-2	.	CSAARRDTGELFF	TGCAGTGCGGCTAGACGGGACACCGGGGAGCTGTTTTTT
TRBD1	TRBV12-3/TRBV12-4	TRBJ1-1	.	CASSPATGGNTEAFF	TGTGCCAGCAGTCCCGCGACAGGGGGCAACACTGAAGCTTTCTTT
TRBD1	TRBV20-1	TRBJ1-3	.	CSARRQGANTIYF	TGCAGTGCTAGAAGGCAGGGGGCAAACACCATATATTTT
.	TRBV18	TRBJ2-7	.	CASSPGSNSEQYF	TGTGCCAGCTCACCCGGGTCCAACTCCGAGCAGTACTTC
TRBD2	TRBV5-1	TRBJ2-3	many	CASSFGGVTDTQYF	TGCGCCAGCAGCTTCGGGGGGGTCACAGATACGCAGTATTTT
.	TRBV10-3	TRBJ2-2	many	CAISQARLNTGELFF	TGTGCCATCAGTCAGGCCCGCCTGAACACCGGGGAGCTGTTTTTT
TRBD2	TRBV5-1	TRBJ2-6	.	CASSFFGGSGANVLTF	TGCGCCAGCAGCTTCTTCGGGGGGTCTGGGGCCAACGTCCTGACTTTC
.	TRBV9	TRBJ2-7	.	CASSVGRVGGEQYF	TGTGCCAGCAGCGTAGGCAGGGTAGGTGGTGAGCAGTACTTC
TRBD1	TRBV5-1	TRBJ2-2	.	CASSSATGGAFQTGELFF	TGCGCCAGCAGCTCCGCGACAGGGGGCGCGTTCCAGACCGGGGAGCTGTTTTTT
.	TRBV19	TRBJ1-1	.	CASSSLHANTEAFF	TGTGCCAGTAGTAGCCTACATGCGAACACTGAAGCTTTCTTT
TRBD1	TRBV7-9	TRBJ1-6	few	CASRRDRDSPLHF	TGTGCCAGCAGACGGGACAGGGATTCACCCCTCCACTTT
.	TRBV12-3/TRBV12-4	TRBJ1-6	.	CATGQNDNSPLHF	TGTGCCACCGGACAGAACGATAATTCACCCCTCCACTTT
.	TRBV6-5	TRBJ2-7	.	CASRKGPEQYF	TGTGCCAGCCGTAAGGGGCCCGAGCAGTACTTC
.	TRBV6-6	TRBJ1-1	.	CASSYRGQSTEAFF	TGTGCCAGCAGTTACAGAGGGCAGAGCACTGAAGCTTTCTTT
.	TRBV5-1	TRBJ2-1	.	CASSSTASPGDEQFF	TGCGCCAGCAGTTCGACAGCTAGCCCGGGCGATGAGCAGTTCTTC
.	TRBV6-2/TRBV6-3	TRBJ1-5	few	CASSKMGRAGDQPQHF	TGTGCCAGCAGCAAGATGGGACGGGCCGGGGATCAGCCCCAGCATTTT
.	TRBV4-2	TRBJ2-3	.	CASSQEGSGPDTQYF	TGTGCCAGCAGCCAAGAGGGGTCAGGGCCAGATACGCAGTATTTT
.	TRBV11-2	TRBJ2-3	.	CASSLEWPPASLLRADTQYF	TGTGCCAGCAGCTTAGAGTGGCCCCCAGCTAGTTTACTAAGGGCGGATACGCAGTATTTT
TRBD1	TRBV11-3	TRBJ2-1	few	CASSGQGRRGEQFF	TGTGCCAGCAGCGGACAGGGGCGACGGGGTGAGCAGTTCTTC
.	TRBV3-1	TRBJ1-1	few	CASSQDWGGTAFF	TGTGCCAGCAGCCAAGACTGGGGCGGAACGGCTTTCTTT
.	TRBV4-2	TRBJ2-1	.	CASSKAGYNEQFF	TGTGCCAGCAGCAAAGCCGGGTACAATGAGCAGTTCTTC
.	TRBV5-1	TRBJ1-1	many	CASSLLLDTEAFF	TGCGCCAGCAGCTTGTTATTGGACACTGAAGCTTTCTTT
TRBD1	TRBV4-3	TRBJ2-4	few	CASSQDGTGSRNIQYF	TGCGCCAGCAGCCAGGATGGGACAGGGTCAAGGAACATTCAGTACTTC
TRBD1	TRBV7-2	TRBJ1-4	many	CASSPGQGGKLFF	TGTGCCAGCAGCCCAGGACAGGGGGGAAAACTGTTTTTT
.	TRBV20-1	TRBJ2-7	few	CSARDPRGSPYEQYF	TGCAGTGCTAGAGATCCCCGGGGTTCGCCGTACGAGCAGTACTTC
.	TRBV20-1	TRBJ2-4	.	CSAGTGPLAKNIQYF	TGCAGTGCTGGGACGGGGCCCTTAGCCAAAAACATTCAGTACTTC
.	TRBV6-5	TRBJ1-1	.	CASSYWGGEAFF	TGTGCCAGCAGTTACTGGGGTGGTGAAGCTTTCTTT
.	TRBV3-2	TRBJ2-1	.	CASSPPGILNEQFF	TGTGCCAGCAGCCCGCCGGGAATTCTCAATGAGCAGTTCTTC
.	TRBV4-3	TRBJ2-3	.	CASSQLQLRDTQYF	TGCGCCAGCAGCCAACTCCAGCTCCGAGATACGCAGTATTTT
.	TRBV5-1	TRBJ2-1	few	CASSWGLASPLGNEQFF	TGCGCCAGCAGCTGGGGTTTGGCATCGCCTTTGGGAAATGAGCAGTTCTTC
.	TRBV5-5	TRBJ2-2	many	CASRWEVATGELFF	TGTGCCAGCCGGTGGGAGGTGGCCACCGGGGAGCTGTTTTTT
.	TRBV20-1	TRBJ2-3	few	CSARHPGGDTQYF	TGCAGTGCTAGACACCCCGGGGGAGATACGCAGTATTTT
.	TRBV29-1	TRBJ1-2	few	CSVDRDGYTF	TGCAGCGTTGACAGGGACGGCTACACCTTC
TRBD1	TRBV7-2	TRBJ1-2	.	CASSSSTGHDGYTF	TGTGCCAGCAGCTCTTCGACAGGGCACGATGGCTACACCTTC
TRBD2	TRBV10-3	TRBJ2-7	few	CAISRGDPTYEQYF	TGTGCCATCAGCCGGGGGGACCCCACCTACGAGCAGTACTTC
TRBD2	TRBV4-1	TRBJ2-7	.	CASSQGEGPYEQYF	TGCGCCAGCAGCCAAGGGGAGGGGCCCTACGAGCAGTACTTC
.	TRBV5-1	TRBJ1-1	.	CASSSTTANTEAFF	TGCGCCAGCAGCTCGACGACAGCGAACACTGAAGCTTTCTTT
.	TRBV18	TRBJ2-3	few	CASSPMASTDTQYF	TGTGCCAGCTCACCCATGGCCAGCACAGATACGCAGTATTTT
.	TRBV6-5	TRBJ2-5	.	CASHPSARETQYF	TGTGCCAGCCACCCCTCGGCGAGAGAGACCCAGTACTTC
TRBD1	TRBV5-5	TRBJ1-3	few	CASSPMGTAIGNTIYF	TGTGCCAGCAGCCCTATGGGGACAGCCATTGGAAACACCATATATTTT
.	TRBV6-2/TRBV6-3	TRBJ2-1	.	CASSYRPWASEQFF	TGTGCCAGCAGTTACCGACCCTGGGCCAGTGAGCAGTTCTTC
.	TRBV12-3/TRBV12-4	TRBJ2-3	many	CASSSLVSTDTQYF	TGTGCCAGCAGTAGCCTTGTTAGCACAGATACGCAGTATTTT